This TCR beta chain was documented in a study of CD8 T cells in Susac syndrome. Study results and limitations: As the study acknowledged, the number of individuals who were part of its TCR sequencing and HLA analysis was relatively small.

Regarding this clonotype: Its matching antigen is unknown.

TCR beta was sequenced from blood CD8+ and CD4+ T cells. Controls were healthy donors chosen to match patients in age and sex. Random-hexamer reverse transcription was applied to roughly 0.5 to 1 ug RNA. A multiplex approach, immunoSEQ multiplex PCR, amplified TCR beta CDR3 across 54 Vbeta and 13 Jbeta. MiXCR was run by TCRdb on the immunoSEQ multiplex PCR reads, yielding one entry per CDR3 protein. Of 150,000 to 200,000 distinct CDR3 sequences listed, just under 95% are singletons. The sequenced material came from CD4+ T cells from PBMCs. This TCR came from a human donor in good health.

CDR3 in DNA: TGCGCCAGCAGCTTGGGGACAGGACCTGTTAATGAGCAGTTCTTC. The encoded protein is CASSLGTGPVNEQFF. The chain is built from TRBV5-1 and TRBJ2-1, with TRBD1 matching 7 bases. Germline CDR1 and CDR2: SGHRS and YFSETQ. The length of the CDR3 is 15 residues. V lost 0 bases and J lost 7; bases outside the gene matches: 7.